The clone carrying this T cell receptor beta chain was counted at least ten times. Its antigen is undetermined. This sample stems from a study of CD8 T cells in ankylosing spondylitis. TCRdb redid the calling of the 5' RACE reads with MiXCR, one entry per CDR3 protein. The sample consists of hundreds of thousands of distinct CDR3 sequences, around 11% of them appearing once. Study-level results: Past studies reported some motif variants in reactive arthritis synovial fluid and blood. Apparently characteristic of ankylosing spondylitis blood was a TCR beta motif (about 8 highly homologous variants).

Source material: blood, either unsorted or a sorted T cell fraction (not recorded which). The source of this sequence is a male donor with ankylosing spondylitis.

In DNA, the CDR3 is TGTGCCAGCAGTCACCGGGACAGGGGTGCCACTGAAGCTTTCTTT. This encodes CASSHRDRGATEAFF. V and J are TRBV6-5 and TRBJ1-1; 10 bases match TRBD1. The CDR3 totals 15 residues. J was trimmed by 4 bases and V by 5 bases; bases with no gene match: 7. CDR1 MNHEY and CDR2 SVGAGI come from the germline V gene.